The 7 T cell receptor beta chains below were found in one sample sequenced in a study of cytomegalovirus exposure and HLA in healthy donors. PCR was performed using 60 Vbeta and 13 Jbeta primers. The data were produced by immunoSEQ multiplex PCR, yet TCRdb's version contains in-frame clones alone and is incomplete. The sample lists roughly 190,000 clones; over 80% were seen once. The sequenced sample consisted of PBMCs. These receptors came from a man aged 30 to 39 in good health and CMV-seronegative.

The CDR3 sequence is CASSQLTVNTEAFF. CDR3 coding DNA: TGCGCCAGCAGCCAGCTTACAGTGAACACTGAAGCTTTCTTT. The rearrangement joins TRBV4-3 to TRBJ1-1; D is unclear. From germline, CDR1 is LGHNA and CDR2 YSLEER. Trimming took 3 bases from V and 0 from J, leaving 8 bases between them. The CDR3 is 14 residues long.

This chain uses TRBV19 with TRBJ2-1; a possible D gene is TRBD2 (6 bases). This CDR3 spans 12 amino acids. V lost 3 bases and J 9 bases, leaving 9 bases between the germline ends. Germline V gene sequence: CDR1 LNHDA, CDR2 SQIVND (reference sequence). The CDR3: CASSIGSVEQFF. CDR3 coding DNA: TGTGCCAGTAGTATCGGGAGCGTTGAGCAGTTCTTC.

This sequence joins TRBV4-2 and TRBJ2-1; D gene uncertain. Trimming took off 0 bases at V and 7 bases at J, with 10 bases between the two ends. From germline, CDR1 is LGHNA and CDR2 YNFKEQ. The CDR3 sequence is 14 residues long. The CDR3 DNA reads TGTGCCAGCAGCCAAGATTTGGAGTTTAATGAGCAGTTCTTC. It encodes CASSQDLEFNEQFF.

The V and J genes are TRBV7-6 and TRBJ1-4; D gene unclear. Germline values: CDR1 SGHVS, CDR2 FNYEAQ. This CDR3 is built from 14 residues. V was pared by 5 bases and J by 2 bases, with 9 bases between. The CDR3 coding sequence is TGTGCCAGCAGCCCCACGCGGACTAATGAAAAACTGTTTTTT. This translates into CASSPTRTNEKLFF. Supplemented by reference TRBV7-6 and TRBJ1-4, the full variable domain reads GAGVSQSPRYKVTKRGQDVALRCDPISGHVSLYWYRQALGQGPEFLTYFNYEAQQDKSGLPNDRFSAERPEGSISTLTIQRTEQRDSAMYRCASSPTRTNEKLFFGSGTQLSVL.

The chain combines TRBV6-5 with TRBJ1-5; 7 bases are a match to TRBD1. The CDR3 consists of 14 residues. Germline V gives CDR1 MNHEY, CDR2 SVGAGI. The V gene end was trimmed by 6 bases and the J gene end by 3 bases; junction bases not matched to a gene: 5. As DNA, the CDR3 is TGTGCCAGCAGACCGGGACAGTTCAATCAGCCCCAGCATTTT. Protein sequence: CASRPGQFNQPQHF.

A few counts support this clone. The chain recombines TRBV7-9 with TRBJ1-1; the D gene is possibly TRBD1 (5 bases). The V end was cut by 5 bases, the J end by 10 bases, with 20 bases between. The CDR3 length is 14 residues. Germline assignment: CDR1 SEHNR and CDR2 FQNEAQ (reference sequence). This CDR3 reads CASSPGGLQRGAFF. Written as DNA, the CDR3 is TGTGCCAGCAGCCCGGGGGGTCTCCAGCGAGGAGCTTTCTTT.

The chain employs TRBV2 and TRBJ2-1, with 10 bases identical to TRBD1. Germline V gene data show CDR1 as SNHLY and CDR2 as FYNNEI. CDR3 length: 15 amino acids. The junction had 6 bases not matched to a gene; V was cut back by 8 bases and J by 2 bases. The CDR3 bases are TGTGCCAGCCTCCAGGGACAGGGGACCTACAATGAGCAGTTCTTC. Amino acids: CASLQGQGTYNEQFF.